The 7 T cell receptor beta chains in this list originate from one sample, sequenced in a study of patients and donors after allogeneic stem cell transplantation. From the RT-PCR reads, TCRdb called clonotypes with MiXCR, one entry per CDR3 protein. The sample carries 900,000 to 1,000,000 distinct CDR3 sequences, under 20% recorded once. The sample consisted of blood, either unsorted or a sorted T cell fraction (not recorded which). These receptor sequences come from a human donor who was either an allogeneic HSCT recipient or a stem cell or donor lymphocyte infusion donor (not recorded which). It is not recorded whose cells these are; they may come from a transplant donor.

This clonotype was seen a handful of times. This rearrangement joins TRBV24-1 to TRBJ2-2; 10 nucleotides align to TRBD1. There are 17 residues in the CDR3. Per the germline V gene, CDR1 is KGHDR and CDR2 is SFDVKD. Losses at the gene ends were 5 bases for V and 5 bases for J; bases not matched to a gene: 10. This chain's CDR3 is CATSVRSKDRGTGELFF. CDR3 DNA: TGTGCCACCAGTGTTCGAAGTAAGGACAGGGGGACCGGGGAGCTGTTTTTT.

The chain employs TRBV3-1 and TRBJ2-2; no firm D call. The CDR3 is 16 amino acids. The germline V gene has CDR1 LGHDT and CDR2 YNNKEL (reference sequence). Trimming took 1 base from V and 2 from J, leaving 11 bases between them. CDR3 sequence (DNA): TGTGCCAGCAGCCAAGGAAGGGCCTTCAACACCGGGGAGCTGTTTTTT. Translating it yields CASSQGRAFNTGELFF.

This clonotype has just a few counts. V and J are TRBV20-1 and TRBJ1-6, with 7 bases aligning to TRBD1. CDR3 length equals 15 residues. In germline, CDR1 is DFQATT, CDR2 SNEGSKA (reference sequence). J gave up 7 bases and V 0 bases, and 6 bases lay outside the gene matches. The CDR3 protein is CSARDRQGGNSPLHF. The CDR3 DNA reads as TGCAGTGCTAGAGATCGGCAGGGGGGAAATTCACCCCTCCACTTT.

The rearrangement uses TRBV6-2 or TRBV6-3 and TRBJ2-3, with D uncertain. CDR1 and CDR2 from the germline V gene are MNHEY and SVGEGT. CDR3 length: 12 amino acids. Between the trimmed V and J ends, which lost 7 bases and 2 bases, there was a span of 7 bases. CDR3 coding DNA: TGTGCCAGCACGGACCCCACAGATACGCAGTATTTT. Encoded protein: CASTDPTDTQYF.

This clonotype appeared a few times. The CDR3 DNA follows: TGTGCCAGCAGCGTACTAGCGGTTTCAGATACGCAGTATTTT. This codes for CASSVLAVSDTQYF. This chain joins TRBV9 and TRBJ2-3; 7 bases map to TRBD2. Unmatched junction bases numbered 3, after V lost 1 base and J lost 4 bases. This CDR3 contains 14 residues. Per germline, CDR1 SGDLS and CDR2 YYNGEE.

This chain connects TRBV6-2 or TRBV6-3 to TRBJ1-5, with D uncertain. V was cut by 0 bases and J by 7 bases, with 7 bases left in between. Germline V CDR1 and CDR2: MNHEY, SVGEGT. The CDR3 covers 13 residues. The CDR3 is CASSYSWEQPQHF. CDR3 bases: TGTGCCAGCAGTTACTCTTGGGAACAGCCCCAGCATTTT.

This clonotype was counted ten times or more. V and J are TRBV12-3 or TRBV12-4 and TRBJ1-1, with 7 nucleotides matching TRBD1. The CDR3 length is 12 residues. With 4 bases clipped from V and 7 bases from J, the junction kept 3 bases outside the gene matches. CDR3 loop: CASSYRGIEAFF. For the CDR3, the DNA is TGTGCCAGCAGTTACAGGGGCATTGAAGCTTTCTTT.